Presented here are 26 T cell receptor beta chains from one specimen sequenced in a study of blood T cell repertoires in COVID-19. Sequenced by immunoSEQ multiplex PCR; TCRdb stores in-frame clones only, minus some. The repertoire holds about 150,000 clones, with roughly 86% as singletons. The sample taken for sequencing was peripheral blood. The receptor set was obtained from a human donor with acute or convalescent COVID-19. The donor label of this sample is uncertain.

This sequence joins TRBV5-1 and TRBJ2-1, with 13 nucleotides matching TRBD2. This CDR3 is built from 16 residues. Trimming at V came to 2 bases and at J to 6 bases, leaving 5 bases not matched to a gene. Germline V gives CDR1 SGHRS, CDR2 YFSETQ. Here the CDR3 reads CASSFLGLAGPNEQFF. CDR3 in DNA: TGCGCCAGCAGCTTCCTGGGACTAGCGGGGCCCAATGAGCAGTTCTTC.

The chain carries TRBV5-1 and TRBJ2-2; 7 bases are shared with TRBD2. Germline-derived CDR1 and CDR2 are SGHRS and YFSETQ. V was pared by 0 bases and J by 7 bases, with 6 bases of the junction left unmatched. There are 15 residues in the CDR3. For the CDR3, the DNA is TGCGCCAGCAGCTTGGATGCGGGAGCGGGCGGGGAGCTGTTTTTT. It yields the protein CASSLDAGAGGELFF. Complete variable domain (other parts from reference TRBV5-1 and TRBJ2-2): KAGVTQTPRYLIKTRGQQVTLSCSPISGHRSVSWYQQTPGQGLQFLFEYFSETQRNKGNFPGRFSGRQFSNSRSEMNVSTLELGDSALYLCASSLDAGAGGELFFGEGSRLTVL.

This clone was counted between two and nine times. The genes are TRBV4-3 and TRBJ1-4; 8 positions agree with TRBD1. From germline, CDR1 is LGHNA and CDR2 YSLEER. The J segment lost 0 bases and the V segment lost 8 bases, leaving 11 bases of the junction unmatched. CDR3 length equals 17 residues. The CDR3 DNA reads TGCGCCAGCGGCGACAGGGGAAACGGAGCAACTAATGAAAAACTGTTTTTT. Its translation: CASGDRGNGATNEKLFF.

This clone was seen a few times. The chain uses TRBV18 and TRBJ2-3; tentatively, D is TRBD1 (6 bases). V gave up 2 bases and J gave up 4 bases, with 13 bases separating them. This CDR3 has 15 residues. Germline V gene lookup returns CDR1 KGHSH and CDR2 LQKENI. The CDR3 loop is CASSPRDIGADTQYF. CDR3 coding DNA: TGTGCCAGCTCACCAAGGGACATCGGGGCAGATACGCAGTATTTT.

The chain recombines TRBV7-2 with TRBJ1-6; 9 nucleotides align to TRBD1. J was trimmed by 6 bases and V by 6 bases; bases with no gene match: 3. The CDR3 spans 14 residues. The germline V gene encodes CDR1 SGHTA and CDR2 FQGNSA. The CDR3 DNA reads as TGTGCCAGCAGTCAACAGGGGGCTAATTCACCCCTCCACTTT. Translating it yields CASSQQGANSPLHF.

V usage is TRBV12-3 or TRBV12-4 and J usage is TRBJ1-2; D gene unclear. This CDR3 contains 13 residues. The V and J ends lost 3 bases and 3 bases respectively, with 8 bases between them. CDR3 DNA: TGTGCCAGCAGTTTCCAGTTGGACTATGGCTACACCTTC. Translating it yields CASSFQLDYGYTF.

The gene calls are TRBV3-1 (or the pseudogene TRBV3-2) and TRBJ2-5; TRBD1 is a possible D gene (6 bases). Germline V lookup: CDR1 LGHDT, CDR2 YNNKEL (reference sequence). The CDR3 consists of 15 residues. Between the trimmed V and J ends, which lost 4 bases and 4 bases, there was a span of 16 bases. CDR3 region: CASSRRQALRETQYF. The DNA for the CDR3 is TGTGCCAGCAGCCGGCGACAGGCCCTCCGAGAGACCCAGTACTTC.

A single count supports this clone. The chain carries TRBV3-1 (or the pseudogene TRBV3-2) and TRBJ1-3; no definite D call. Trimming removed 1 base from V and 0 bases from J, with 10 bases in between. The CDR3 extends over 16 amino acids. Germline CDR1 is LGHDT and CDR2 is YNNKEL (reference sequence). CDR3: CASSQGPGRSGNTIYF. In DNA, the CDR3 is TGTGCCAGCAGCCAAGGTCCAGGCCGCTCTGGAAACACCATATATTTT.

The rearrangement joins TRBV7-2 to TRBJ2-5; perhaps TRBD2 as D (5 bases). This CDR3 has 12 residues. Germline assignment: CDR1 SGHTA and CDR2 FQGNSA. Deletions cut 4 bases from V and 5 bases from J, with 8 bases between. CDR3 DNA sequence: TGTGCCAGCAGCTCCTCGGGGGAGACCCAGTACTTC. It encodes CASSSSGETQYF.

This clone has only one observation. The gene calls are TRBV4-2 and TRBJ1-2; no firm D call. CDR1 is LGHNA and CDR2 is YNFKEQ in the germline V gene. With 0 bases removed from V and 3 bases from J, the gap between germline ends came to 14 bases. The CDR3 is 16 amino acids. CDR3 in DNA: TGTGCCAGCAGCCAAGATTGGGCAGGAGGAGACTATGGCTACACCTTC. It codes for CASSQDWAGGDYGYTF.

The V gene is TRBV19, the J gene TRBJ2-7; 10 bases fit TRBD1. With 6 bases clipped from V and 1 base from J, the junction kept 3 bases outside the gene matches. CDR1 LNHDA and CDR2 SQIVND come from the germline V gene (reference sequence). The CDR3 length is 14 residues. The CDR3 protein is CASSRDRGSYEQYF. Here the CDR3 DNA reads TGTGCCAGTAGCCGGGACAGGGGATCCTACGAGCAGTACTTC.

The rearrangement links TRBV30 to TRBJ1-1; 10 bases match TRBD1. Germline assignment: CDR1 GTSNPN and CDR2 SVGIG (reference sequence). J lost 8 bases, V lost 4 bases, and 7 bases had no gene match. The length of the CDR3 is 13 residues. The CDR3 region is CAWMTLTGGEAFF. CDR3 bases: TGTGCCTGGATGACCCTGACAGGGGGCGAAGCTTTCTTT.

The chain is built from TRBV9 and TRBJ1-6; perhaps TRBD1 as D (5 bases). Trimming removed 3 bases at V and 0 bases at J, with 10 bases between. CDR3 length: 16 amino acids. The germline CDR1 and CDR2 sequences are SGDLS and YYNGEE. The DNA for the CDR3 is TGTGCCAGCAGCGAGGGGTCGAGCTCCTATAATTCACCCCTCCACTTT. The encoded protein is CASSEGSSSYNSPLHF. The full variable domain, in which reference TRBV9 and TRBJ1-6 provide the parts outside the CDR3, is DSGVTQTPKHLITATGQRVTLRCSPRSGDLSVYWYQQSLDQGLQFLIQYYNGEERAKGNILERFSAQQFPDLHSELNLSSLELGDSALYFCASSEGSSSYNSPLHFGNGTRLTVT.

V is TRBV7-8 and J is TRBJ2-7, with D perhaps TRBD2 (5 bases). V lost 0 bases, J lost 0 bases, and 9 bases lay in between. CDR1 and CDR2 (germline): SGHVS, FQNEAQ. CDR3 length equals 15 residues. CDR3 residues: CASSLAEASSYEQYF. DNA of the CDR3: TGTGCCAGCAGCTTAGCGGAGGCCAGCTCCTACGAGCAGTACTTC.

The chain links TRBV30 to TRBJ1-5; D remains ambiguous. This CDR3 comprises 13 residues. Trimming took 5 bases from V and 5 from J, leaving 13 bases between them. The germline CDR1 and CDR2 sequences are GTSNPN and SVGIG (reference sequence). This CDR3 is CAWADSSDQPQHF. The CDR3 DNA reads as TGTGCCTGGGCCGACTCCTCGGATCAGCCCCAGCATTTT.

The J gene is TRBJ1-1, the V gene TRBV6-2 or TRBV6-3; D perhaps matches TRBD1 (5 bases). This CDR3 has 15 residues. Trimming cost V 5 bases and J 4 bases, with 17 bases left between them. Looked up from germline, CDR1 is MNHEY and CDR2 is SVGEGT. CDR3 residues: CASSQPPDRGTEAFF. The CDR3 DNA is TGTGCCAGCAGTCAGCCCCCTGACAGAGGCACTGAAGCTTTCTTT.

V gene TRBV15 combines with J gene TRBJ1-3; 11 bases align to TRBD1. The CDR3 has 16 residues. Germline CDR1 and CDR2: LNHNV and YYDKDF (reference sequence). V shed 8 bases, J shed 2 bases, and the junction held 8 bases outside the gene matches. CDR3 DNA: TGTGCCACCCGAAACCCGGGACAGGGGGCTGGAAACACCATATATTTT. Protein sequence: CATRNPGQGAGNTIYF.

The chain carries TRBV5-1 and TRBJ1-2; D unresolved. Per the germline V gene, CDR1 is SGHRS and CDR2 is YFSETQ. The V gene lost 0 bases and the J gene lost 4 bases, with 13 bases spanning the gap. The CDR3 runs to 15 residues. The CDR3 sequence: CASSLGGEAAYGYTF. CDR3 DNA sequence: TGCGCCAGCAGCTTGGGTGGGGAGGCGGCCTATGGCTACACCTTC.

This clone occurred a few times. CDR3 sequence (DNA): TGTGCCAGCAGCTTGACTAGCGGGTTTACCGGGGAGCTGTTTTTT. Its protein is CASSLTSGFTGELFF. The chain combines TRBV11-2 with TRBJ2-2; the match to TRBD2 covers 10 bases. The CDR3 is made up of 15 amino acids. Germline V CDR1 and CDR2: SGHAT, FQNNGV. Unmatched junction bases numbered 3, after V lost 3 bases and J lost 5 bases. Filled out from reference TRBV11-2 and TRBJ2-2, the complete variable domain reads EAGVAQSPRYKIIEKRQSVAFWCNPISGHATLYWYQQILGQGPKLLIQFQNNGVVDDSQLPKDRFSAERLKGVDSTLKIQPAKLEDSAVYLCASSLTSGFTGELFFGEGSRLTVL.

V gene TRBV20-1 combines with J gene TRBJ2-7; D gene unclear. Trimming stripped 3 bases from V and 1 base from J, with 10 bases between. Germline-derived CDR1 and CDR2 are DFQATT and SNEGSKA (reference sequence). This CDR3 has 13 amino acids. CDR3 loop: CSASSPGSYEQYF. CDR3 coding DNA: TGCAGTGCTAGTTCTCCGGGTTCCTACGAGCAGTACTTC.

The V call is TRBV14, the J call TRBJ2-3; no firm D call. V was trimmed by 0 bases and J by 7 bases, leaving 5 bases between them. In germline, CDR1 is SGHDN, CDR2 FVKESK. The CDR3 spans 12 residues. The CDR3 region is CASSQDRYTQYF. CDR3 nucleotide sequence: TGTGCCAGCAGCCAAGACAGGTATACGCAGTATTTT.

The chain has TRBV6-2 or TRBV6-3 and TRBJ1-6, with D perhaps matching TRBD1 (5 bases). The CDR3 totals 15 residues. CDR1 MNHEY and CDR2 SVGEGT come from the germline V gene. The germline V and J ends were trimmed by 5 bases and 1 base, with 9 bases remaining between them. The CDR3 DNA follows: TGTGCCAGCAGTCCAGGGCAATCCTATAATTCACCCCTCCACTTT. Translation: CASSPGQSYNSPLHF.

V is TRBV2 and J is TRBJ2-3; 7 bases are a match to TRBD2. Germline values: CDR1 SNHLY, CDR2 FYNNEI. The CDR3 consists of 12 residues. V lost 5 bases, J lost 6 bases, and 2 bases stayed unmatched. The CDR3 spells CASSPTSDTQYF. DNA of the CDR3: TGTGCCAGCAGTCCGACTAGCGATACGCAGTATTTT.

This clone was counted only a few times. This CDR3 is CASGLAVSGANVLTF. In DNA form, the CDR3 reads TGTGCTAGTGGTTTGGCGGTCTCTGGGGCCAACGTCCTGACTTTC. This rearrangement joins TRBV12-5 to TRBJ2-6, with D unclear. This CDR3 has 15 amino acids. V was trimmed by 1 base and J by 0 bases, leaving 4 bases between them. The germline gives CDR1 LGHNT, CDR2 FRNRAP.

V gene TRBV9 combines with J gene TRBJ2-2; D possibly corresponds to TRBD1 (8 bases). The CDR3 extends over 17 amino acids. V was clipped by 0 bases and J by 7 bases, with 19 bases between them. Germline CDR1 reads SGDLS; CDR2 reads YYNGEE. The CDR3 here is CASSVGGGQVGGGELFF. In nucleotides, the CDR3 is TGTGCCAGCAGCGTAGGCGGGGGACAGGTTGGTGGCGGGGAGCTGTTTTTT. Full variable domain (remainder filled in from reference TRBV9 and TRBJ2-2): DSGVTQTPKHLITATGQRVTLRCSPRSGDLSVYWYQQSLDQGLQFLIQYYNGEERAKGNILERFSAQQFPDLHSELNLSSLELGDSALYFCASSVGGGQVGGGELFFGEGSRLTVL.

The V gene is TRBV9, the J gene TRBJ2-7; 8 bases fit TRBD1. Trimming at V came to 2 bases and at J to 5 bases, leaving 18 bases not matched to a gene. Germline loops: CDR1 SGDLS, CDR2 YYNGEE. The CDR3 is made up of 18 amino acids. The chain's CDR3 is CASSVGAKGTGTLHEQYF. CDR3 DNA sequence: TGTGCCAGCAGCGTGGGGGCAAAGGGGACAGGCACATTGCACGAGCAGTACTTC.